These 21 T cell receptor beta chains originate from one sample sequenced in a study of cytomegalovirus exposure and HLA in healthy donors. It was with 60 Vbeta and 13 Jbeta primers that the PCR ran. The repertoire was sequenced with immunoSEQ multiplex PCR; TCRdb's copy has only in-frame clones and lacks some. The table has about 160,000 clones, around 80% seen once. Sequencing was done on a sample of PBMCs. The receptors were sampled from a woman aged 45-59 years in good health and CMV-seropositive.

This clone showed up just a few times. V is TRBV5-6 and J is TRBJ1-2; D call uncertain. With 0 bases removed from V and 2 bases from J, the gap between germline ends came to 5 bases. Germline CDR1 SGHDT, CDR2 YYEEEE. The CDR3 is made up of 13 amino acids. For the CDR3, the DNA is TGTGCCAGCAGCTTGGAACAGAACTATGGCTACACCTTC. This gives the protein CASSLEQNYGYTF.

This clone turned up a few times. The rearrangement joins TRBV7-8 to TRBJ2-2; no clear D gene. V was pared by 1 base and J by 11 bases, with 8 bases between. Germline-derived CDR1 and CDR2 are SGHVS and FQNEAQ. CDR3 length: 12 residues. The CDR3 spells CASSLETTELFF. CDR3 sequence (DNA): TGTGCCAGCAGCTTAGAGACAACCGAGCTGTTTTTT. Drawing the rest from reference TRBV7-8 and TRBJ2-2, the complete variable domain is GAGVSQSPRYKVAKRGQDVALRCDPISGHVSLFWYQQALGQGPEFLTYFQNEAQLDKSGLPSDRFFAERPEGSVSTLKIQRTQQEDSAVYLCASSLETTELFFGEGSRLTVL.

The chain combines TRBV5-1 with TRBJ2-2; TRBD1 might be the D (5 bases). Germline loops: CDR1 SGHRS, CDR2 YFSETQ. The V and J ends lost 4 bases and 0 bases respectively, with 13 bases between them. This CDR3 spans 16 amino acids. The CDR3 is CASSNWGGTNTGELFF. In DNA form, the CDR3 reads TGCGCCAGCAGCAATTGGGGCGGAACGAACACCGGGGAGCTGTTTTTT.

V and J are TRBV14 and TRBJ2-1; tentative D call: TRBD2 (6 bases). This CDR3 contains 14 residues. Germline-derived CDR1 and CDR2 are SGHDN and FVKESK. V was trimmed by 5 bases and J by 6 bases, leaving 14 bases between them. The DNA for the CDR3 is TGTGCCAGCAGCATATCCTGGACTACCAATGAGCAGTTCTTC. This translates into CASSISWTTNEQFF.

This clone appeared once. The chain couples TRBV9 to TRBJ1-6; unclear D gene. CDR1 SGDLS and CDR2 YYNGEE come from the germline V gene. The CDR3 runs to 14 residues. V lost 1 base and J lost 7, with 9 bases in between. The CDR3 coding sequence is TGTGCCAGCAGCGTAAGCGTCGGGAATTCACCCCTCCACTTT. Protein: CASSVSVGNSPLHF.

The V call is TRBV5-1, the J call TRBJ2-1; 7 nucleotides line up with TRBD1. Per the germline V gene, CDR1 is SGHRS and CDR2 is YFSETQ. The CDR3 is made up of 16 amino acids. V was clipped by 0 bases and J by 3 bases; unmatched bases: 6. This CDR3 reads CASSLEGRGSYNEQFF. The CDR3 DNA reads TGCGCCAGCAGCTTGGAGGGCAGGGGGAGCTACAATGAGCAGTTCTTC.

The rearrangement joins TRBV9 to TRBJ2-1, with D unresolved. V was pared by 0 bases and J by 0 bases, with 4 bases between. The CDR3 spans 14 residues. Germline V gene lookup returns CDR1 SGDLS and CDR2 YYNGEE. The DNA of the CDR3 is TGTGCCAGCAGCGTAGGAGACTCCTACAATGAGCAGTTCTTC. Protein product: CASSVGDSYNEQFF.

In DNA, the CDR3 is TGTGCCAGCAGCCCAGGGGCCTATGGCTACACCTTC. Encoded protein: CASSPGAYGYTF. V and J are TRBV6-1 and TRBJ1-2, with D perhaps TRBD1 (6 bases). Germline CDR1 MNHNS, CDR2 SASEGT. With 6 bases removed from V and 4 bases from J, the gap between germline ends came to 9 bases. The CDR3 is 12 residues long.

A single count supports this clone. The chain uses TRBV18 and TRBJ2-2; weak D call: TRBD1 (5 bases). This CDR3 has 14 amino acids. Trimming stripped 8 bases from V and 5 bases from J, with 15 bases between. The germline V gene has CDR1 KGHSH and CDR2 LQKENI. The CDR3 loop is CASQQGVRTGELFF. In nucleotides, the CDR3 is TGTGCCAGCCAACAAGGGGTACGGACCGGGGAGCTGTTTTTT.

This clone was seen more than once but under ten times. The J gene is TRBJ2-1, the V gene TRBV7-2; D perhaps matches TRBD1 (6 bases). Trimming pared 5 bases from V and 9 bases from J, leaving 20 bases between. The CDR3 loop spans 15 amino acids. Germline CDR1 reads SGHTA; CDR2 reads FQGNSA. The CDR3 region has the DNA TGTGCCAGCAGCCCTCCCGGCAGGGGAGATAGTGAGCAGTTCTTC. Translation: CASSPPGRGDSEQFF. Looking up the rest from reference TRBV7-2 and TRBJ2-1 gives the full variable domain: GAGVSQSPSNKVTEKGKDVELRCDPISGHTALYWYRQSLGQGLEFLIYFQGNSAPDKSGLPSDRFSAERTGGSVSTLTIQRTQQEDSAVYLCASSPPGRGDSEQFFGPGTRLTVL.

The rearrangement joins TRBV10-3 to TRBJ2-3; 7 bases fit TRBD2. This CDR3 spans 15 amino acids. V shed 7 bases and J 5 bases; nucleotides not matched to a gene: 12. CDR1 and CDR2 from the germline V gene are ENHRY and SYGVKD. The CDR3 loop is CAIKGGAISVDTQYF. CDR3 nucleotide sequence: TGTGCCATCAAGGGAGGGGCCATATCTGTAGATACGCAGTATTTT.

The chain employs TRBV28 and TRBJ1-5; D may be TRBD1 (6 bases). Germline V lookup: CDR1 MDHEN, CDR2 SYDVKM. The CDR3 consists of 18 residues. V lost 2 bases to trimming and J lost 3 bases, with 20 bases between them. CDR3 nucleotide sequence: TGTGCCAGCAGTTTAGTACAGGGAGTTGGGAAGTCCAATCAGCCCCAGCATTTT. Protein sequence: CASSLVQGVGKSNQPQHF.

The V gene is TRBV19, the J gene TRBJ1-5, with TRBD1 as a possible D gene (6 bases). Germline lookup yields CDR1 LNHDA and CDR2 SQIVND (reference sequence). V was pared by 5 bases and J by 4 bases, with 12 bases between. CDR3 length equals 14 residues. CDR3 DNA sequence: TGTGCCAGTAGTTTGGGGGCTCGGAATCAGCCCCAGCATTTT. Residues: CASSLGARNQPQHF.

V gene TRBV27 combines with J gene TRBJ2-1; 8 bases agree with TRBD2. V lost 11 bases, J lost 9 bases, and 6 bases stayed unmatched. This CDR3 has 11 residues. Germline CDR1 MNHEY, CDR2 SMNVEV (reference sequence). The CDR3 nucleotides read TGTGCCTCTGAGCGGGGGTTTGAGCAGTTCTTC. Translation gives CASERGFEQFF.

In its sample, this clone was seen a few times. This rearrangement joins TRBV19 to TRBJ2-5; 13 nucleotides agree with TRBD2. There are 15 residues in the CDR3. CDR1 and CDR2 from the germline V gene are LNHDA and SQIVND (reference sequence). The junction had 5 bases not matched to a gene; V was cut back by 3 bases and J by 7 bases. The CDR3 region is CASSIGTSGIGTQYF. The CDR3 DNA reads TGTGCCAGTAGTATCGGGACTAGCGGGATAGGGACCCAGTACTTC.

The rearrangement joins TRBV18 to TRBJ2-7, with 7 positions matching TRBD1. The CDR3 totals 15 residues. V was pared by 5 bases and J by 2 bases, with 9 bases of the junction left unmatched. The germline V gene encodes CDR1 KGHSH and CDR2 LQKENI. The CDR3 nucleotides read TGTGCCAGCTCATCCATTGGACAGGCGACCTACGAGCAGTACTTC. It is translated as CASSSIGQATYEQYF.

The J gene is TRBJ1-2, the V gene TRBV6-5; D unclear. The V gene lost 6 bases and the J gene lost 5 bases, with 7 bases spanning the gap. Per the germline V gene, CDR1 is MNHEY and CDR2 is SVGAGI. The CDR3 runs to 11 residues. The CDR3, as DNA: TGTGCCAGCAGAGCCTTATATGGCTACACCTTC. It yields the protein CASRALYGYTF.

Turning to this clone: One junction end disagrees with the germline gene, perhaps due to a read error. The rearrangement links TRBV7-9 to TRBJ1-6, with D possibly matching TRBD1 (6 bases). Germline V gene sequence: CDR1 SEHNR, CDR2 FQNEAQ (reference sequence). The CDR3 is 15 residues long. In DNA, the CDR3 is TGTTCCAGCAGCTTAGCAACAGGGCTGAATTCACCCCTCCACTTT. It yields the protein CSSSLATGLNSPLHF.

V usage is TRBV5-1 and J usage is TRBJ2-3; 8 nucleotides align to TRBD2. Trimming at V came to 1 base and at J to 0 bases, leaving 7 bases not matched to a gene. Germline V gene data show CDR1 as SGHRS and CDR2 as YFSETQ. This CDR3 is 17 amino acids long. The CDR3 nucleotides are TGCGCCAGCAGCTTGACTAGCGGAATCTCTAGCACAGATACGCAGTATTTT. Encoded protein: CASSLTSGISSTDTQYF.

The V and J genes are TRBV6-6 and TRBJ2-1; no clear D. V lost 7 bases, J lost 0 bases, and 13 bases lay in between. Germline V CDR1 and CDR2: MNHNY, SVGAGI (reference sequence). The CDR3 sequence is 15 residues long. This chain's CDR3 is CASKDQTSSYNEQFF. CDR3 DNA: TGTGCCAGCAAAGATCAAACGAGCTCCTACAATGAGCAGTTCTTC.

This clone has only a few counts. The chain uses TRBV6-5 and TRBJ2-7; 8 bases line up with TRBD1. J lost 5 bases, V lost 4 bases, and 4 bases had no gene match. There are 13 residues in the CDR3. CDR1 MNHEY and CDR2 SVGAGI come from the germline V gene. CDR3 sequence: CASSSGQGDEQYF. Written as DNA, the CDR3 is TGTGCCAGCAGTTCCGGACAGGGAGACGAGCAGTACTTC.